Included here is one TCR beta chain sequence, with context. These data come from a study of blood T cell repertoires in COVID-19. About the study: The study drew acute and convalescent COVID-19 samples from the United States, Italy and Spain. T cells, B-cell-depleted T cells, or PBMCs supplied cDNA or gDNA.

The recovered donors of Cohort 3 showed two negative PCRs, clearance, or symptom resolution. Here immunoSEQ multiplex PCR was the method, and the copy in TCRdb shows in-frame clones only, minus some. This sample has hundreds of thousands of clones; 80% to 90% occur once, and the top ten carry 1.1%. CDR3 length: 16 amino acids. Germline CDR1 ENHRY, CDR2 SYGVKD. V lost 6 bases and J 7 bases, leaving 21 bases between the germline ends. The V and J genes are TRBV10-3 and TRBJ2-2; D is possibly TRBD2 (6 bases). The clonotype originates from a young man who had recovered from COVID-19. Sequencing was done on a sample of PBMCs or T cells enriched from blood (not recorded which). CDR3 nucleotide sequence: TGTGCCATCAGCCAATCGACTAGTCTCGTCAGCGGGGAGCTGTTTTTT. Its protein product is CAISQSTSLVSGELFF.